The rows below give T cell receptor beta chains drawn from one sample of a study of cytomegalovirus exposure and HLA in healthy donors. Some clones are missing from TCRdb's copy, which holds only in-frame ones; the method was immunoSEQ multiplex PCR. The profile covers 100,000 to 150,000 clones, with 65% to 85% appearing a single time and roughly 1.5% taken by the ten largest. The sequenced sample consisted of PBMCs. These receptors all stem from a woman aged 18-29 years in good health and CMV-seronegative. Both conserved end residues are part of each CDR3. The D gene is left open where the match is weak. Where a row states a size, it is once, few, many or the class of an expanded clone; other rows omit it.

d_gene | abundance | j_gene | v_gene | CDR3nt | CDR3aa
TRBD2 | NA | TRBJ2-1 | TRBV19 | TGTGCCAGTACCCTAAACCCGGCTAGCGGGAGTTACAATGAGCAGTTCTTC | CASTLNPASGSYNEQFF
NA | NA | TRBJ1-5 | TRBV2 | TGTGCCAGCAGTGACAGGGCCAATCAGCCCCAGCATTTT | CASSDRANQPQHF
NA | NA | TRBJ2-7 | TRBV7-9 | TGTGCCAGCACTTCGGGACTCCGCTCCTACGAGCAGTACTTC | CASTSGLRSYEQYF
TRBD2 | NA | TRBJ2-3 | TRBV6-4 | TGTGCCAGCAGTGACTCACGGGGGGCAGATACGCAGTATTTT | CASSDSRGADTQYF
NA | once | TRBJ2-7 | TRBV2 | TGTGCCAAGGGGGTCACGGGCGGAACCTACGAGCAGTACTTC | CAKGVTGGTYEQYF
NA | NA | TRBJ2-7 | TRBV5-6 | TGTGCCAGCAGCTTGTCGTCTTTCGACGAGCAGTACTTC | CASSLSSFDEQYF
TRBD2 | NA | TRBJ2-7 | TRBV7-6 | TGTGCCAGCAGGCATAGCGGGGACGAGCAGTACTTC | CASRHSGDEQYF
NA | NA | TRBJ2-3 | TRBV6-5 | TGTGCCAGCAGTTACGGGGGAGGCCATACGCAGTATTTT | CASSYGGGHTQYF
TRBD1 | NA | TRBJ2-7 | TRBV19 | TGTGCCAGTAGTAGATACAGGGGGCCCGTCTACGAGCAGTACTTC | CASSRYRGPVYEQYF
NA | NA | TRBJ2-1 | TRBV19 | TGTGCCAGTAGTATTAACCCGCGGGGAAAGCAGTTCTTC | CASSINPRGKQFF
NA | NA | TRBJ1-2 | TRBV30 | TGTGCCTGGAGTGGGGGGCGCACCTATGGCTACACCTTC | CAWSGGRTYGYTF
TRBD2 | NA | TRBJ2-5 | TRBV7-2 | TGTGCCAGCAGCTTAGTTAGGGGAGGGCCCTTGGAGACCCAGTACTTC | CASSLVRGGPLETQYF
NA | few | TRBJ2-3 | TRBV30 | TGTGCCTTCCTAGGCGGGGCCACAGATACGCAGTATTTT | CAFLGGATDTQYF
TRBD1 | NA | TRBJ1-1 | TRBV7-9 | TGTTCCAGCAGCTTGGGACAGGAAGCTTTCTTT | CSSSLGQEAFF
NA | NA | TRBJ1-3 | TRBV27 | TGTGCCAGCAGTCCCTCCCTTACTGGAAACACCATATATTTT | CASSPSLTGNTIYF
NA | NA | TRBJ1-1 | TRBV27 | TGTGCCAGCAGTTTGGGGGGTGGTACTGAAGCTTTCTTT | CASSLGGGTEAFF
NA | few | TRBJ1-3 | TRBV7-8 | TGTGCCAGCAGCTTAGTTTTCCTCGGAGGGCTTCACACCATATATTTT | CASSLVFLGGLHTIYF
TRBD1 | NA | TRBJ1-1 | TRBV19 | TGTGCCAGTACCTTAGGGAGGACAGGGGACACTGAAGCTTTCTTT | CASTLGRTGDTEAFF
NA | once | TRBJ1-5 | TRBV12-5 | TGTGCTAGTGGTTTGGTACTCGGAGGTATTAGCAATCAGCCCCAGCATTTT | CASGLVLGGISNQPQHF
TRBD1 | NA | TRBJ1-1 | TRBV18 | TGTGCCAGCTCACCTGGACAGGCCGACACTGAAGCTTTCTTT | CASSPGQADTEAFF
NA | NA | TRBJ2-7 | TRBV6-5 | TGTGCCAGCAGTTACTCGACGGGCTACGAGCAGTACTTC | CASSYSTGYEQYF
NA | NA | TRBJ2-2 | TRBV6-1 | TGTGCCAGCAGTGGAGGGAGGGGGACTAACACCGGGGAGCTGTTTTTT | CASSGGRGTNTGELFF
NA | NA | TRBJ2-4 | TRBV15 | TGTGCCACCAGCCCCCGGACTGGAAACATTCAGTACTTC | CATSPRTGNIQYF
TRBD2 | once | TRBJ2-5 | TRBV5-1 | TGCGCCAGCAGCTTGGAGGGACTAGCGGGAGTAGAGACCCAGTACTTC | CASSLEGLAGVETQYF
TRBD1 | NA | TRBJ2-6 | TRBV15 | TGTGCCACCGCTCCCGACAGGGCCCCTGGGGCCAACGTCCTGACTTTC | CATAPDRAPGANVLTF
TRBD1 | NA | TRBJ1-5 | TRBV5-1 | TGCGCCAGCAGCGTCGGGACAGGCAATCAGCCCCAGCATTTT | CASSVGTGNQPQHF
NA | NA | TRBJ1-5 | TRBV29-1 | TGCAGCGTTGTAGGACACCTGGATCAGCCCCAGCATTTT | CSVVGHLDQPQHF
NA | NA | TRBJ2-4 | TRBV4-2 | TGTGCCAGCAGCCCAGACAGAAATGTTGGAGTGATGGCCAAAAACATTCAGTACTTC | CASSPDRNVGVMAKNIQYF
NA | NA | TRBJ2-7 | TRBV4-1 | TGCGCCAGCAGCCAACTCCCCGGGTACGAGCAGTACTTC | CASSQLPGYEQYF
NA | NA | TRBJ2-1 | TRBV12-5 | TGTGCTAGTGGTTTGGGACACCTTCCGGAGGGCCGTAAAGATGAGCAGTTCTTC | CASGLGHLPEGRKDEQFF
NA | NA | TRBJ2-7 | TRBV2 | TGTGCCAGCAGTAGCGCCTTGGAGCAGTACTTC | CASSSALEQYF
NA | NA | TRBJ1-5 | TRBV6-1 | TGTGCCAGCACCTTACAGGGAAACCAGCCCCAGCATTTT | CASTLQGNQPQHF
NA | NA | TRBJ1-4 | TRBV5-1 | TGCGCCAGCAGCATAGGGGTAAATGAAAAACTGTTTTTT | CASSIGVNEKLFF
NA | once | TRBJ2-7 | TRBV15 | TGTGCCACCAGCAGAGATTCTGCGGCCGAGCAGTACTTC | CATSRDSAAEQYF
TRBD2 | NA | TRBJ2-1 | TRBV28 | TGTGCCGGACCAACCCGGACTAGCGGGAATGAGCAGTTCTTC | CAGPTRTSGNEQFF
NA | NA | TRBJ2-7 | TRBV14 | TGTGCCAGCAGCCAAGTCCTGATTGGGGGGAGACGCTACGAGCAGTACTTC | CASSQVLIGGRRYEQYF
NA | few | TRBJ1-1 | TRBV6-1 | TGTGCCAGCAGAGGGACATTACAGAACACTGAAGCTTTCTTT | CASRGTLQNTEAFF
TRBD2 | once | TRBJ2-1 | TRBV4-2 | TGTGACAGCAGCCAAGGGACTAGCGGGAGGTTTTACAATGAGCAGTTCTTC | CDSSQGTSGRFYNEQFF
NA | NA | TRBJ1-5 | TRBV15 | TGTGCCACCAGCACTCGAGTTCAGGGTCGGCAGCCCCAGCATTTT | CATSTRVQGRQPQHF
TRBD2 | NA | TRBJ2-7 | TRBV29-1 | TGCAGCGTGGCCCCCAGACTAGCCAGCTCCTACGAGCAGTACTTC | CSVAPRLASSYEQYF
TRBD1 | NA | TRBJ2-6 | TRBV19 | TGTGCCAGTAGGGACAGGGGGTCTGGGGCCAACGTCCTGACTTTC | CASRDRGSGANVLTF
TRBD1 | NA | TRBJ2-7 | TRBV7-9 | TGTGCCAGCAGCTTGGGACAGGGAACCGTTTACGAGCAGTACTTC | CASSLGQGTVYEQYF
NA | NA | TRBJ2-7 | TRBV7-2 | TGTGCCAGCAGCTTTCGGCCGGGAGTTACATACGAGCAGTACTTC | CASSFRPGVTYEQYF
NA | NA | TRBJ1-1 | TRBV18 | TGTGCCAGCTCACCAGGTTTCTTCGGGGAAGCTTTCTTT | CASSPGFFGEAFF
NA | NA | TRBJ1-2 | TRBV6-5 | TGTGCCAGCAGTCTCCGCCGGGGGAACTATGGCTACACCTTC | CASSLRRGNYGYTF